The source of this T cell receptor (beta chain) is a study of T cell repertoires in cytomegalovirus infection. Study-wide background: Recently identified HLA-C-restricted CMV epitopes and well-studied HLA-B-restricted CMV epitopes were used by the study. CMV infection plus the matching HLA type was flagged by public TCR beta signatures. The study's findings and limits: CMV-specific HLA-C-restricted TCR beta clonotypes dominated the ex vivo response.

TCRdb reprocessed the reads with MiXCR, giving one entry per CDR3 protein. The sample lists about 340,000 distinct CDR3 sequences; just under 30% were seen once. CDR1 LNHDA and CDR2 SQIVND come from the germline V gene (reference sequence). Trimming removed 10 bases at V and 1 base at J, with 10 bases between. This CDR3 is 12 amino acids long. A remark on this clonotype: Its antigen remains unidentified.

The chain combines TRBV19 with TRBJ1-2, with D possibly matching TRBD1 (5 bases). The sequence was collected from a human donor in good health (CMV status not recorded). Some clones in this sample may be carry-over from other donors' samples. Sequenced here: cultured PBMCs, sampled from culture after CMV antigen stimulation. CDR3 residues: CATSRGNYGYTF. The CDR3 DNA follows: TGTGCCACCTCAAGGGGTAACTATGGCTACACCTTC.